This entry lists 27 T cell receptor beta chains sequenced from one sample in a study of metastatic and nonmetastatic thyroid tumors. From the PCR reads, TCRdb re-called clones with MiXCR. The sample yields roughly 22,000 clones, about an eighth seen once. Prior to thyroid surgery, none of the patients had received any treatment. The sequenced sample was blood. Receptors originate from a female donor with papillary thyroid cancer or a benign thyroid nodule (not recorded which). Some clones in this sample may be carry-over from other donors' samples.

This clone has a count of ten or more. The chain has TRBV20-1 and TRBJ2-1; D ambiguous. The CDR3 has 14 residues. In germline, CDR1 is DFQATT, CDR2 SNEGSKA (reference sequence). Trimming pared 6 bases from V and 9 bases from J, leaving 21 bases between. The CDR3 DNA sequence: TGCAGTGCGAGAACCGGGCAACTAAATCCTGAGCAGTTCTTC. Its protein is CSARTGQLNPEQFF.

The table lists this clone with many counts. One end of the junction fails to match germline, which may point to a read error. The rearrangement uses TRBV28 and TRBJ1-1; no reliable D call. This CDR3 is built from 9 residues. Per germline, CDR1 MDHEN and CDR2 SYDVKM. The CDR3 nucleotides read TGTGCCAGCAATCCTGGGTGGATCTTT. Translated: CASNPGWIF.

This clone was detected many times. The CDR3 bases are TGTGCCAGCAGGGAGGGTGCAGGGGTTACAGATACGCAGTATTTT. Encoded protein: CASREGAGVTDTQYF. The chain is built from TRBV6-1 and TRBJ2-3; D might be TRBD1 or TRBD2, each matching 6 bases. This CDR3 spans 15 amino acids. V was clipped by 6 bases and J by 3 bases, with 16 bases between them. Germline CDR1 reads MNHNS; CDR2 reads SASEGT.

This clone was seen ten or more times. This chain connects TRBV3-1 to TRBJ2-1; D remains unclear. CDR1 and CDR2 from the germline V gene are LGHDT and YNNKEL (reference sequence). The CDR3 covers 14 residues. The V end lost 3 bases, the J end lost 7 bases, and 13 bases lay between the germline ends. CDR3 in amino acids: CASSQTPFGNEQFF. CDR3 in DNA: TGTGCCAGCAGCCAGACACCCTTTGGTAATGAGCAGTTCTTC.

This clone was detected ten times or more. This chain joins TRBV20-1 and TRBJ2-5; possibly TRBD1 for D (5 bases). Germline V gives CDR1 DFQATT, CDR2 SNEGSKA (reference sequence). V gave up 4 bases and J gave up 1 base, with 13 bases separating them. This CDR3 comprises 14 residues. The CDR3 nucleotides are TGCAGTGCTACCCGCCCCCAGGGCCAAGAGACCCAGTACTTC. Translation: CSATRPQGQETQYF.

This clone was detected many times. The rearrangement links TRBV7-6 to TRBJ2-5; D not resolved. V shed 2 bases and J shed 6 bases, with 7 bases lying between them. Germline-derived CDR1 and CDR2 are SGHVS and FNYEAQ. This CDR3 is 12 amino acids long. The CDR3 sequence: CASSLTAKTQYF. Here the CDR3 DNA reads TGTGCCAGCAGCTTAACTGCGAAGACCCAGTACTTC.

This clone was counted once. CDR3 in DNA: TGTGCCAGCAGAATTCCTACTAGCGGGAGTTACGAGCAGTACTTC. This codes for CASRIPTSGSYEQYF. The chain joins TRBV4-2 to TRBJ2-7, with 11 bases aligning to TRBD2. The CDR3 has 15 residues. CDR1 is LGHNA and CDR2 is YNFKEQ in the germline V gene. V was clipped by 6 bases and J by 4 bases; unmatched bases: 8.

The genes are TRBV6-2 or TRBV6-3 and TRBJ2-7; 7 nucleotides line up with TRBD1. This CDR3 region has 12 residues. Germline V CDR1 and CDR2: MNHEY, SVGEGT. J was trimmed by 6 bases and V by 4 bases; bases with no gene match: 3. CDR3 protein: CASSFDRAEQYF. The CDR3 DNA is TGTGCCAGCAGTTTCGACAGGGCCGAGCAGTACTTC.

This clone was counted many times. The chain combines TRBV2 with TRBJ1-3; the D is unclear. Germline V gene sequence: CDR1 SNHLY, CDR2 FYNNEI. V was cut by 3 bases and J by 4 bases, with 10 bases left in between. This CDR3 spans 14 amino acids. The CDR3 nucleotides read TGTGCCAGCAGTGAGGCCGGCTTCGGAAACACCATATATTTT. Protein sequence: CASSEAGFGNTIYF.

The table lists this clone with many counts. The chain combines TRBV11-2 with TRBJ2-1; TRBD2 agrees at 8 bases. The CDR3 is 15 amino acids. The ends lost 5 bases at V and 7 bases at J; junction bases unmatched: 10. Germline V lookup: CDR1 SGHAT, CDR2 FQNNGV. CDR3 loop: CASSTSGLAGNEQFF. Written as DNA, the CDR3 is TGTGCCAGCAGCACATCCGGACTAGCTGGGAATGAGCAGTTCTTC.

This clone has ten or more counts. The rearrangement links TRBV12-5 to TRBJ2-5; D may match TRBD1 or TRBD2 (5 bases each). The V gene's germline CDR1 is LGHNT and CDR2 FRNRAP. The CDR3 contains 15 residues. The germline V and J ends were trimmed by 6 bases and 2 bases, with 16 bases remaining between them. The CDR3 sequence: CASGLGTLRQETQYF. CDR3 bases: TGTGCTAGTGGCCTCGGGACCCTAAGACAAGAGACCCAGTACTTC.

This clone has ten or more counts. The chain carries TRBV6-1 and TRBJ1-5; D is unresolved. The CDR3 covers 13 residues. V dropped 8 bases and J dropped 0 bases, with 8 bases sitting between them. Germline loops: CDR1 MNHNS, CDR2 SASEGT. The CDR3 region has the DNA TGTGCCAGCTCTCAATATAGCAATCAGCCCCAGCATTTT. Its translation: CASSQYSNQPQHF.

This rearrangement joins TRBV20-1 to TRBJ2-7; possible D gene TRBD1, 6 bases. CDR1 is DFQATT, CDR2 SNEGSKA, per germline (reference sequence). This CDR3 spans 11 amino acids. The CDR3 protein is CGATDSYEQYF. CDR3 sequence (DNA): TGCGGGGCCACGGACAGCTACGAGCAGTACTTC.

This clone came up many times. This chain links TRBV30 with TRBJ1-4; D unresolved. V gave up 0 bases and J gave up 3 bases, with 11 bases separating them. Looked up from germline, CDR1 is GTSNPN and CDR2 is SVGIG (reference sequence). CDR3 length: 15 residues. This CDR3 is CAWSVIGMSNEKLFF. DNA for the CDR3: TGTGCCTGGAGTGTTATAGGGATGTCTAATGAAAAACTGTTTTTT.

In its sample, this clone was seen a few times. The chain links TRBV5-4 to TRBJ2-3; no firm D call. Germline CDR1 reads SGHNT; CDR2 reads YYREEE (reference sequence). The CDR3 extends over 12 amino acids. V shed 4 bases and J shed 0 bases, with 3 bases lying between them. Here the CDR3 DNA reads TGTGCCAGCAGCCTTAGCACAGATACGCAGTATTTT. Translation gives CASSLSTDTQYF.

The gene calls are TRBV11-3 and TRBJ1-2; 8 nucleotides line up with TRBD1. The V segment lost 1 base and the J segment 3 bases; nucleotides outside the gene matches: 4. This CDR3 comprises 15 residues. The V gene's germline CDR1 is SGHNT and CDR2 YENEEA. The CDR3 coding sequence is TGTGCCAGCAGCTTAGCGGCAGGGGGCGACTATGGCTACACCTTC. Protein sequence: CASSLAAGGDYGYTF.

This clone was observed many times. The CDR3 loop is CASSPSGTSGNEQFF. The CDR3 coding sequence is TGTGCCAGCTCACCATCCGGGACTAGCGGCAATGAGCAGTTCTTC. The V gene is TRBV18, the J gene TRBJ2-1; TRBD2 matches at 11 bases. This CDR3 is built from 15 residues. The V gene end was trimmed by 2 bases and the J gene end by 6 bases; junction bases not matched to a gene: 3. Germline-derived CDR1 and CDR2 are KGHSH and LQKENI.

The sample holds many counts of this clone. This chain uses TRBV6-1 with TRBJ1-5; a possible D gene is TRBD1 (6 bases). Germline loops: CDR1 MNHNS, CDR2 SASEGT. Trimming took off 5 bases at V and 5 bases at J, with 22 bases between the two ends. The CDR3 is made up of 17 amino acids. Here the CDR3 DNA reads TGTGCCAGCAGTTTGGGGGTAAGTCGACAGGTCTATCAGCCCCAGCATTTT. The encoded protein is CASSLGVSRQVYQPQHF.

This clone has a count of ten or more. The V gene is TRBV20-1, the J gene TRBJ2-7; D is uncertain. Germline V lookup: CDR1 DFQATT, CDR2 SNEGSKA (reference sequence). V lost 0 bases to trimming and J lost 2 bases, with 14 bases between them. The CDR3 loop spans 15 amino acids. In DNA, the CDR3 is TGCAGTGCTAGAGATCTCTTTGTGGCGGCCTACGAGCAGTACTTC. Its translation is CSARDLFVAAYEQYF.

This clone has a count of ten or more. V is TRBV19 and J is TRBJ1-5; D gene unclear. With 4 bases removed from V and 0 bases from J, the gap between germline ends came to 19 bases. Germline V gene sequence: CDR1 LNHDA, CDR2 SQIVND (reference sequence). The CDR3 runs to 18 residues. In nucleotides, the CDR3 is TGTGCCAGTAGTACCCTGGGAGGGTGGCGCACTAGCAATCAGCCCCAGCATTTT. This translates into CASSTLGGWRTSNQPQHF. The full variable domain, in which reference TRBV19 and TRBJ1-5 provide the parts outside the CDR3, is DGGITQSPKYLFRKEGQNVTLSCEQNLNHDAMYWYRQDPGQGLRLIYYSQIVNDFQKGDIAEGYSVSREKKESFPLTVTSAQKNPTAFYLCASSTLGGWRTSNQPQHFGDGTRLSIL.

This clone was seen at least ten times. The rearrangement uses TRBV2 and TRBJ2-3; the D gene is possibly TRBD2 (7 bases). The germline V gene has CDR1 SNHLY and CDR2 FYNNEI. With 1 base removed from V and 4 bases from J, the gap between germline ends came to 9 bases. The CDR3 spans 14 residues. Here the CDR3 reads CASSEGGGADTQYF. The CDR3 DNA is TGTGCCAGCAGTGAAGGGGGGGGCGCAGATACGCAGTATTTT.

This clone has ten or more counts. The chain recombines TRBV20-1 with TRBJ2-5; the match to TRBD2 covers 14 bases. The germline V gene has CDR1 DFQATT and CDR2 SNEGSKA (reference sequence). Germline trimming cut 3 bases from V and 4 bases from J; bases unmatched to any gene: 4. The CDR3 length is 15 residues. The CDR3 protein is CSARGLAGERETQYF. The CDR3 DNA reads TGCAGTGCTAGGGGACTAGCGGGAGAGAGAGAGACCCAGTACTTC.

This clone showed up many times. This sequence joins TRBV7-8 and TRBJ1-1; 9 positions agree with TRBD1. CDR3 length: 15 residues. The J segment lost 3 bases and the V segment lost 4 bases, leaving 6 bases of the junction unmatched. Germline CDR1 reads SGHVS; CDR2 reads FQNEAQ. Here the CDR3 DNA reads TGTGCCAGCAGCTCAGGACAGGGGAGATACACTGAAGCTTTCTTT. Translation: CASSSGQGRYTEAFF.

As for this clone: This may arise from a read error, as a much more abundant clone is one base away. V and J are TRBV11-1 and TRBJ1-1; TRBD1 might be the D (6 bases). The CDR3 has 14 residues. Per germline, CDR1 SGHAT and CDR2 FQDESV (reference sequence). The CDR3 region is CASRYRATHTEAFF. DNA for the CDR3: TGCGCCAGCAGGTACAGGGCAACGCACACTGAAGCTTTCTTT.

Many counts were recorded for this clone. CDR3 in amino acids: CASSLWGQGPNEQYF. The CDR3 bases are TGTGCCAGCAGTTTATGGGGACAGGGTCCCAACGAGCAGTACTTC. The chain uses TRBV28 and TRBJ2-7; 9 bases agree with TRBD1. The germline V gene has CDR1 MDHEN and CDR2 SYDVKM. The CDR3 totals 15 residues. V lost 0 bases, J lost 5 bases, and 5 bases stayed unmatched. Together with reference TRBV28 and TRBJ2-7, the CDR3 gives the full variable domain: DVKVTQSSRYLVKRTGEKVFLECVQDMDHENMFWYRQDPGLGLRLIYFSYDVKMKEKGDIPEGYSVSREKKERFSLILESASTNQTSMYLCASSLWGQGPNEQYFGPGTRLTVT.

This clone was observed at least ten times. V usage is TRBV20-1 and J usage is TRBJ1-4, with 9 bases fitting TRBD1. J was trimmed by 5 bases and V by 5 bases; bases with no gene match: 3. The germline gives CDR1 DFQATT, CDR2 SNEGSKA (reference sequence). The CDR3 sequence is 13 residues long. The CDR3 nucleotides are TGCAGTGCTTGGGACAGGGCCAATGAAAAACTGTTTTTT. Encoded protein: CSAWDRANEKLFF.

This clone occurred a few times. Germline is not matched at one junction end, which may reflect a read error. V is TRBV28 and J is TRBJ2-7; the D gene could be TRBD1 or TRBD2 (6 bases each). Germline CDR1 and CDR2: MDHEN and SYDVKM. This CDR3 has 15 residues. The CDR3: CASSGGGSCSYDQYF. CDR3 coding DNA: TGTGCCAGCAGTGGAGGGGGTAGCTGCTCCTACGATCAGTACTTC.